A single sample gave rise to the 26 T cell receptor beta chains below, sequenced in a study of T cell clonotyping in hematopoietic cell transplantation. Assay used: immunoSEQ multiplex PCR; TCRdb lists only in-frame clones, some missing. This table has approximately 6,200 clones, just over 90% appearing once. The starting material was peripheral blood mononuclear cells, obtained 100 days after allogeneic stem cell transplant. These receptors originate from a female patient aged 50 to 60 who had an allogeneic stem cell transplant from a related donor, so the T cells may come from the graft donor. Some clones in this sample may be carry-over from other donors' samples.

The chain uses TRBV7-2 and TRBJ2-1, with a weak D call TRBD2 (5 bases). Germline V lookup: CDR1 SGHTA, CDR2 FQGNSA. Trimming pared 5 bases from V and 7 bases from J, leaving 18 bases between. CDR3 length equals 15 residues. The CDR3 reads CASSPHPDRGNEQFF. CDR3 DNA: TGTGCCAGCAGCCCGCACCCAGATCGGGGTAATGAGCAGTTCTTC.

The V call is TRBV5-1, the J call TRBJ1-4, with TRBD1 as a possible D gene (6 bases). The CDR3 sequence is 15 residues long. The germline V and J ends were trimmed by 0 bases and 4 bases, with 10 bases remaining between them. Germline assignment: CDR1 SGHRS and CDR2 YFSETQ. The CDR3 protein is CASSLGGADNEKLFF. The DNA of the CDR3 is TGCGCCAGCAGCTTGGGGGGGGCGGATAATGAAAAACTGTTTTTT.

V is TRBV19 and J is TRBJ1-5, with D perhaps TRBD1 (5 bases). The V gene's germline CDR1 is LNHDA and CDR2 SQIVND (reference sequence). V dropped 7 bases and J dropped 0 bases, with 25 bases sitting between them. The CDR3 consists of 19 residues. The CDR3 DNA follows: TGTGCCAGTAATCAGGTGGGTTCCGGGGCCTTTTATAGCAATCAGCCCCAGCATTTT. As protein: CASNQVGSGAFYSNQPQHF. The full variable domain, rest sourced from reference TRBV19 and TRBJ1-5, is DGGITQSPKYLFRKEGQNVTLSCEQNLNHDAMYWYRQDPGQGLRLIYYSQIVNDFQKGDIAEGYSVSREKKESFPLTVTSAQKNPTAFYLCASNQVGSGAFYSNQPQHFGDGTRLSIL.

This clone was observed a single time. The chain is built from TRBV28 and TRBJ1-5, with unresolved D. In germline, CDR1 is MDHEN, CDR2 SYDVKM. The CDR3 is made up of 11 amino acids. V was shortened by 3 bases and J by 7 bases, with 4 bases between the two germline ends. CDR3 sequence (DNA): TGTGCCAGCAGTTTCAGGCAGCCCCAGCATTTT. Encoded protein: CASSFRQPQHF.

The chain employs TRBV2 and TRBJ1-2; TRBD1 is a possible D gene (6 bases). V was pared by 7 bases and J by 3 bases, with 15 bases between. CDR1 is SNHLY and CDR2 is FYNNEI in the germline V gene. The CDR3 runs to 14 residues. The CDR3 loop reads CASKVDRFYYGYTF. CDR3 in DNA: TGTGCCAGCAAGGTGGACAGATTTTACTATGGCTACACCTTC. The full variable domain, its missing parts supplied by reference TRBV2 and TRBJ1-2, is EPEVTQTPSHQVTQMGQEVILRCVPISNHLYFYWYRQILGQKVEFLVSFYNNEISEKSEIFDDQFSVERPDGSNFTLKIRSTKLEDSAMYFCASKVDRFYYGYTFGSGTRLTVV.

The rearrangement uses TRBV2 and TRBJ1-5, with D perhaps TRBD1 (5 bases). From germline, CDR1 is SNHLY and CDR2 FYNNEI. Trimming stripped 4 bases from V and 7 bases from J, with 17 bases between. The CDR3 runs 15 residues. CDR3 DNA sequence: TGTGCCAGCAGTGGCACAGGACTCTCTAGGCAGCCCCAGCATTTT. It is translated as CASSGTGLSRQPQHF.

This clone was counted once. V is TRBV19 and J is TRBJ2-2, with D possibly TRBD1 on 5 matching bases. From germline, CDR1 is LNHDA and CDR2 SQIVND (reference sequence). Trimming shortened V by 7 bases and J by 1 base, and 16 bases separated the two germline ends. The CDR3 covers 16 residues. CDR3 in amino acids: CASTPSEGQNTGELFF. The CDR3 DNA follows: TGTGCCAGTACCCCCTCGGAAGGACAGAACACCGGGGAGCTGTTTTTT.

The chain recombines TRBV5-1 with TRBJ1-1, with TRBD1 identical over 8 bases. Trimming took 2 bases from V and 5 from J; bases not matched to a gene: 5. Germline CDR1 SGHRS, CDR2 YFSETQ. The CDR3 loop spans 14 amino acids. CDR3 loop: CASSFGQGRTEAFF. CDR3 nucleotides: TGCGCCAGCAGCTTTGGACAGGGACGAACTGAAGCTTTCTTT.

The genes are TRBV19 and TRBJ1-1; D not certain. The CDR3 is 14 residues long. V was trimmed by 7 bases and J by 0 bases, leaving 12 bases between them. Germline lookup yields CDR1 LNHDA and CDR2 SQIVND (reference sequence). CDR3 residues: CASTDAGLNTEAFF. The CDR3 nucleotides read TGTGCCAGTACGGACGCAGGCCTGAACACTGAAGCTTTCTTT.

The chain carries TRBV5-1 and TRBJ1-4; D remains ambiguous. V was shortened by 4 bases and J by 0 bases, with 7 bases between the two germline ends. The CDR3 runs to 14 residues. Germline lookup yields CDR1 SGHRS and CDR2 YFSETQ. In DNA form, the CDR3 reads TGCGCCAGCAGCCCGCTGGCAACTAATGAAAAACTGTTTTTT. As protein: CASSPLATNEKLFF.

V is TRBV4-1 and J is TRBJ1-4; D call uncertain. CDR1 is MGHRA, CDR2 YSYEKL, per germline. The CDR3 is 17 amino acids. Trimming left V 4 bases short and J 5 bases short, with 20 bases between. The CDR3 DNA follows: TGCGCCAGCAGCCTACAAGGTGGCTCCCGGCGCAATGAAAAACTGTTTTTT. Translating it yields CASSLQGGSRRNEKLFF.

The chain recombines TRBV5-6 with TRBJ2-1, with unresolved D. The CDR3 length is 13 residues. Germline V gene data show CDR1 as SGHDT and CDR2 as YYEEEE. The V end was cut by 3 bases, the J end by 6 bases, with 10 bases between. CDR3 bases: TGTGCCAGCAGCTCTCGGTCGGTCAATGAGCAGTTCTTC. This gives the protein CASSSRSVNEQFF.

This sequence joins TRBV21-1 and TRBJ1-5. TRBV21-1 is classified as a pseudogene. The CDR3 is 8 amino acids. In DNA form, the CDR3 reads TGTGCCAGCCAGCCCCAGCATTTT. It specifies CASQPQHF.

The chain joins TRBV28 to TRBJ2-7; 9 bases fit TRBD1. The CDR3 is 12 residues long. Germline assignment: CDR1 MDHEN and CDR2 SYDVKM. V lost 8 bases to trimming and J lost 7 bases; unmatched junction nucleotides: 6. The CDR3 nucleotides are TGTGCCAGCGGGGACAGGGTATGGGAGCAGTACTTC. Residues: CASGDRVWEQYF.

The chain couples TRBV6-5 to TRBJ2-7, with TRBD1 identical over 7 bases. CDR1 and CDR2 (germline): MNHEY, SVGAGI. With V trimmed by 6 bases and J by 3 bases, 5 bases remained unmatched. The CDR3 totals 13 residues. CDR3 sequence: CASSYRDSYEQYF. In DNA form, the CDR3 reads TGTGCCAGCAGCTACCGGGACAGCTACGAGCAGTACTTC.

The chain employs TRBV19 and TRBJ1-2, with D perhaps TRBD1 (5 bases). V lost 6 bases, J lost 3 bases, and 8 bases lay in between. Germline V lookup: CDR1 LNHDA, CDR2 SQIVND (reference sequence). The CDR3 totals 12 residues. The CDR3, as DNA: TGTGCCAGTAGCCAGGGCTACTATGGCTACACCTTC. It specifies CASSQGYYGYTF.

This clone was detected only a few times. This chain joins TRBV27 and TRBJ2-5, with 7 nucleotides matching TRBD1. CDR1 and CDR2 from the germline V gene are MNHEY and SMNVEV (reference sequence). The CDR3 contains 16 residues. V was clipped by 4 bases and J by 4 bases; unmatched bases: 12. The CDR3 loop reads CASSSGTVPGPETQYF. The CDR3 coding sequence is TGTGCCAGCAGTTCCGGGACAGTCCCAGGTCCAGAGACCCAGTACTTC.

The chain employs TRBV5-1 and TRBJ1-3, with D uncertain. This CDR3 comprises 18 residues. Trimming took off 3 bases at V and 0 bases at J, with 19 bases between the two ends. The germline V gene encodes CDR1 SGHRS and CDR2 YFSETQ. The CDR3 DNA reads TGCGCCAGCAGCTACAGCCGGAGCAGCGAGGCCTCTGGAAACACCATATATTTT. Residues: CASSYSRSSEASGNTIYF.

The CDR3 region is CASSLLGQAEAFF. The CDR3 nucleotides are TGTGCCAGCAGTCTCCTAGGACAGGCTGAAGCTTTCTTT. The J gene is TRBJ1-1, the V gene TRBV6-5, with 7 bases matching TRBD1. J was trimmed by 6 bases and V by 5 bases; bases with no gene match: 6. Germline V gives CDR1 MNHEY, CDR2 SVGAGI. The CDR3 has 13 residues.

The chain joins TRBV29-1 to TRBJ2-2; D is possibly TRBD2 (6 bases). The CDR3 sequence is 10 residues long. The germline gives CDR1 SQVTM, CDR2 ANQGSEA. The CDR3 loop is CGGEAGELFF. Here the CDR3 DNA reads TGCGGCGGGGAAGCCGGGGAGCTGTTTTTT.

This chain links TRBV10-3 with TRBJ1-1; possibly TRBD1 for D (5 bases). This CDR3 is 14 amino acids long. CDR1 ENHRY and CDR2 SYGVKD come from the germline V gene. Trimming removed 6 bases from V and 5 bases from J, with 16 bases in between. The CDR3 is CAISAFRERTEAFF. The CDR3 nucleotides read TGTGCCATCAGCGCGTTCAGGGAGAGGACTGAAGCTTTCTTT.

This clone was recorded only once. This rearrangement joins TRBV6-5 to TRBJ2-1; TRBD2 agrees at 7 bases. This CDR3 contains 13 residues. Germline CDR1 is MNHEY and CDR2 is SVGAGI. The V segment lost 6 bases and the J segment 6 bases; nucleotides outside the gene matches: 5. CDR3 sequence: CASSVSGINEQFF. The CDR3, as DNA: TGTGCCAGCAGCGTGAGCGGGATCAATGAGCAGTTCTTC.

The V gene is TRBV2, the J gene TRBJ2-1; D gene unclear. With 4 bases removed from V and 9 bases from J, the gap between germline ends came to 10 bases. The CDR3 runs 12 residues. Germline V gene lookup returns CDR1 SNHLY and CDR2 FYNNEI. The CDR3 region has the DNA TGTGCCAGCAGTGTACGTCAAGGTGAGCAGTTCTTC. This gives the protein CASSVRQGEQFF. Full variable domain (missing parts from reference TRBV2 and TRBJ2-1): EPEVTQTPSHQVTQMGQEVILRCVPISNHLYFYWYRQILGQKVEFLVSFYNNEISEKSEIFDDQFSVERPDGSNFTLKIRSTKLEDSAMYFCASSVRQGEQFFGPGTRLTVL.

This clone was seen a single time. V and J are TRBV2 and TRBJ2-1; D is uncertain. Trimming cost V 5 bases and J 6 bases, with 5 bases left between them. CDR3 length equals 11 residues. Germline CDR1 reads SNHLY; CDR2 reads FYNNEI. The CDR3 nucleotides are TGTGCCAGCAGTCAAACCAATGAGCAGTTCTTC. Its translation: CASSQTNEQFF.

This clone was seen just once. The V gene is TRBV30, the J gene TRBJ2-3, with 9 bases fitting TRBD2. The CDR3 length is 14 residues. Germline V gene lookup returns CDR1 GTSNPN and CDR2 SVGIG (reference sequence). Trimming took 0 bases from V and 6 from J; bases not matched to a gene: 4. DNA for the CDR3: TGTGCCTGGAGTGTGCCTAGCGGGGAGGATACGCAGTATTTT. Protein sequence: CAWSVPSGEDTQYF.

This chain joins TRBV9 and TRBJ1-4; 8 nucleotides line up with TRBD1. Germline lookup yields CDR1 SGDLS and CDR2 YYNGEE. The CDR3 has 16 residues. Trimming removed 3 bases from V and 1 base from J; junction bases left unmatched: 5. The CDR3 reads CASSAGTGGTNEKLFF. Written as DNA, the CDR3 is TGTGCCAGCAGCGCCGGTACAGGGGGAACTAATGAAAAACTGTTTTTT.